Listed below are T cell receptor beta chains from one sample, sequenced in a study of blood T cell repertoires in COVID-19. The method was immunoSEQ multiplex PCR; TCRdb's version includes in-frame clones alone and lacks a portion of them. Of approximately 100,000 clones in the sample, about 85% were seen once. The sample was peripheral blood. These receptors were obtained from a man aged 80 or over with acute or convalescent COVID-19. Both conserved end residues are part of each CDR3. Fields, in order: V gene, clone size, CDR3 length, J gene, CDR3 protein. Clone size appears in some rows only: once, few, many, or a class for an expanded clone.

>TRBV7-6|-|15|TRBJ1-4
CASSLGGSEGEKLFF
>TRBV20-1|-|11|TRBJ1-2
CSARDRLGYTF
>TRBV5-1|-|14|TRBJ1-1
CASRDGGMNTEAFF
>TRBV12-3/TRBV12-4|-|11|TRBJ2-4
CASSLPDIQYF
>TRBV7-2|-|15|TRBJ2-5
CASSLRGRGQETQYF
>TRBV9|-|13|TRBJ2-1
CASSVDPFNEQFF
>TRBV7-6|-|15|TRBJ2-3
CASSTTGLSTDTQYF
>TRBV19|-|13|TRBJ1-1
CASRKTGESEAFF
>TRBV27|-|13|TRBJ2-1
CASRRLASNEQFF
>TRBV7-3|-|15|TRBJ1-2
CASSPSAGQGGGYTF
>TRBV11-2|-|15|TRBJ2-2
CASSSGTSGRGELFF
>TRBV18|-|13|TRBJ1-2
CASSPKSGQNAHF
>TRBV18|once|15|TRBJ1-1
CASSPQGQGNTEAFF
>TRBV9|-|15|TRBJ2-5
CASSAQGLAQETQYF
>TRBV4-3|once|16|TRBJ2-7
CASSQDSTGLIYEQYF
>TRBV6-5|-|16|TRBJ1-1
CASSYSSAGLNTEAFF
>TRBV6-4|-|15|TRBJ2-3
CASSRLARPTDTQYF
>TRBV7-3|-|12|TRBJ1-1
CASSGQTGEAFF
>TRBV28|-|18|TRBJ1-2
CASSPIGQTSTFNYGYTF
>TRBV5-1|once|14|TRBJ1-1
CASSWGDRSTEAFF
>TRBV15|-|15|TRBJ1-1
CATSRDDLQGTEAFF
>TRBV4-1|-|16|TRBJ1-6
CASSQGGGRYNSPLHF
>TRBV27|-|13|TRBJ1-5
CASSLFRDQPQHF
>TRBV28|-|14|TRBJ2-7
CASRATGGPYEQYF
>TRBV7-3|-|14|TRBJ1-1
CASSFAPGNTEAFF
>TRBV27|-|12|TRBJ1-2
CASRREDYGYTF
>TRBV6-5|-|15|TRBJ2-1
CASSSVVGSYNEQFF
>TRBV7-3|-|13|TRBJ1-1
CASSLEQNTEAFF
>TRBV19|-|15|TRBJ2-7
CASSIDIGGPYEQYF
>TRBV29-1|-|14|TRBJ2-6
CSVGGSSGANVLTF
>TRBV15|-|16|TRBJ1-1
CATSKDRVVVNTEAFF
>TRBV6-1|once|15|TRBJ2-1
CASSETGSSYNEQFF
>TRBV28|-|15|TRBJ2-1
CASSPTSGGYNEQFF
>TRBV18|-|15|TRBJ2-1
CASSATGGTYNEQFF
>TRBV7-2|-|14|TRBJ1-3
CASRDRGSGNTIYF
>TRBV5-8|-|16|TRBJ2-5
CASSLVVGLAGETQYF
>TRBV19|-|19|TRBJ2-2
CASSLPLAGGLRETGELFF
>TRBV5-1|-|15|TRBJ1-3
CASSLTAGTGNTIYF
>TRBV18|-|15|TRBJ1-5
CASSPLGTENQPQHF
>TRBV13|once|14|TRBJ1-6
CAREREGVNSPLHF
>TRBV7-8|-|18|TRBJ1-3
CASSLVLAGGFQGNTIYF
>TRBV28|-|18|TRBJ2-1
CASSSELAGGSSYNEQFF
>TRBV9|few|14|TRBJ1-2
CASSLSGAWDGYTF
>TRBV14|few|15|TRBJ2-5
CASSQRRQSGETQYF
>TRBV29-1|-|15|TRBJ1-2
CSVGEGRGVLRGYTF
>TRBV3-1/TRBV3-2|-|15|TRBJ2-3
CASSQAASGTDTQYF
>TRBV29-1|-|13|TRBJ1-1
CSVETGEFTEAFF
>TRBV10-3|-|15|TRBJ1-1
CAISDTGGFNTEAFF
>TRBV7-2|-|16|TRBJ2-2
CASSSRGARYTGELFF
>TRBV9|-|16|TRBJ2-3
CASSVAFGEITDTQYF
>TRBV7-6|-|15|TRBJ2-7
CASTRTSGSSYEQYF
>TRBV11-2|-|12|TRBJ2-7
CASRDPRHEQYF
>TRBV9|-|15|TRBJ2-7
CASSAWGDRVNEQYF
>TRBV7-2|-|16|TRBJ2-1
CASSLGTGSSYNEQFF
>TRBV9|once|18|TRBJ2-1
CASSVARIAGHLGNEQFF
>TRBV27|-|19|TRBJ2-3
CASSLPSSGRTASTDTQYF
>TRBV7-3|-|16|TRBJ2-6
CASSPNSGVGANVLTF